This T cell receptor (beta chain) was recovered during a study of T cell repertoires in cytomegalovirus infection. This clonotype was recorded many times. TCRdb independently ran MiXCR on the reads; one entry per CDR3 protein. Among roughly 240,000 distinct CDR3 sequences, 6% to 8% were seen once, and the ten largest hold 5.5% to 6.5%. V shed 5 bases, J shed 4 bases, and the junction held 5 bases outside the gene matches. The CDR3 is 13 residues long. The germline gives CDR1 SGHVS, CDR2 FNYEAQ. The rearrangement links TRBV7-6 to TRBJ2-7; 7 nucleotides align to TRBD2. This clonotype originated in a human donor in good health (CMV status not recorded). Some clones in this sample may be carry-over from other donors' samples. The sequencing input was PBMCs. The CDR3 is CASSPTSLYEQYF. In DNA form, the CDR3 reads TGTGCCAGCAGCCCGACTAGCCTGTACGAGCAGTACTTC.